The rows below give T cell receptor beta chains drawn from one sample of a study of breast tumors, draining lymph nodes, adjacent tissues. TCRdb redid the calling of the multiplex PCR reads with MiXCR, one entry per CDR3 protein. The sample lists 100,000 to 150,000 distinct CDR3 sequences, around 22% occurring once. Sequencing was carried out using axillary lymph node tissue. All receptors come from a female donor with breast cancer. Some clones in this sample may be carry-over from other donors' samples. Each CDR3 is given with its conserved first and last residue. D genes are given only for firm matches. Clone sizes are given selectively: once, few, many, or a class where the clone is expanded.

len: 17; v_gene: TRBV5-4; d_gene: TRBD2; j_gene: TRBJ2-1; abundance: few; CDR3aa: CASALGGGVAGRNEQFF; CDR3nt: TGTGCCAGCGCCCTGGGGGGGGGGGTAGCGGGAAGGAATGAGCAGTTCTTC
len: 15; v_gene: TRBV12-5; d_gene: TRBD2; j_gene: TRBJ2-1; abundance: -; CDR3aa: CASGPGLAGHNEQFF; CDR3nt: TGTGCTAGTGGCCCCGGACTAGCGGGACACAATGAGCAGTTCTTC
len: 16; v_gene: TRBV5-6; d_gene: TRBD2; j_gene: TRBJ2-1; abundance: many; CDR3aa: CASSSGLAGAYNEQFF; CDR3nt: TGTGCCAGCAGTTCCGGACTAGCGGGCGCCTACAATGAGCAGTTCTTC
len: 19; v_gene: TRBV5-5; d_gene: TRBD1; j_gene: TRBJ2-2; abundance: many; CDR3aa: CASSLVPRTGVGGTGELFF; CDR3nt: TGTGCCAGCAGCTTGGTCCCTCGGACAGGGGTTGGGGGAACCGGGGAGCTGTTTTTT
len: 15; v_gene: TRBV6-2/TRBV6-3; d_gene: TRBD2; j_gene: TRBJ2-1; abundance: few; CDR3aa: CASSKTGTSGDEQFF; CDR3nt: TGTGCCAGCAGTAAGACCGGGACTAGCGGGGATGAGCAGTTCTTC
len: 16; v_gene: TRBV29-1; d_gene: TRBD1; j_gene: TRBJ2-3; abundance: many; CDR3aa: CSVEDRQGIGTDTQYF; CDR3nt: TGCAGCGTTGAAGACCGACAGGGTATCGGAACAGATACGCAGTATTTT
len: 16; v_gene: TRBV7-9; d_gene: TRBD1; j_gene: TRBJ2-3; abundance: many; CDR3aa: CASSSGSTGAADTQYF; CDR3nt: TGTGCCAGCAGCTCCGGATCGACAGGGGCGGCAGATACGCAGTATTTT
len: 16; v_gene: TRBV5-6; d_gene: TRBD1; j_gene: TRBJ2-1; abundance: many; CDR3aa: CASSLVGQGGGNEQFF; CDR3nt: TGTGCCAGCAGCTTGGTTGGACAGGGGGGGGGGAATGAGCAGTTCTTC
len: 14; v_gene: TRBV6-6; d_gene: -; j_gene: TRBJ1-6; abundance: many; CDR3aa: CASSYRRVYSPLHF; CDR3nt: TGTGCCAGCAGTTATCGCAGGGTCTATTCACCCCTCCACTTT
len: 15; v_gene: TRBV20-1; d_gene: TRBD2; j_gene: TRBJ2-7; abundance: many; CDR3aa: CSAREGGGRGGEQYF; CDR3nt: TGCAGTGCTAGAGAGGGGGGAGGGCGGGGAGGTGAGCAGTACTTC
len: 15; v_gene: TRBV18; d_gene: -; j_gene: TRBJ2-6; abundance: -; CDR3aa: CASSFYGSGANVLTF; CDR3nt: TGTGCCAGCTCATTCTACGGCTCTGGGGCCAACGTCCTGACTTTC
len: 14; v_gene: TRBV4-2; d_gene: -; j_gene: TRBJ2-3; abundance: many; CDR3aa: CASSQDPRTDTQYF; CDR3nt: TGTGCCAGCAGCCAAGACCCACGCACAGATACGCAGTATTTT
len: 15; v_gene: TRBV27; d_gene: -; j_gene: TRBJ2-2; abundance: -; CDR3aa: CASTLLGPNTGELFF; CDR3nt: TGTGCCAGCACCCTACTAGGTCCGAACACCGGGGAGCTGTTTTTT
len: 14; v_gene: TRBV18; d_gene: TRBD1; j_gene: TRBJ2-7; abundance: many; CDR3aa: CASSPGTGPYEQYF; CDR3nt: TGTGCCAGCTCACCCGGGACAGGGCCATACGAGCAGTACTTC
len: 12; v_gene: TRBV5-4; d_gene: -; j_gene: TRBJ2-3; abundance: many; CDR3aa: CASRLDSGTQYF; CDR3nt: TGTGCCAGCAGACTGGACTCCGGTACGCAGTATTTT
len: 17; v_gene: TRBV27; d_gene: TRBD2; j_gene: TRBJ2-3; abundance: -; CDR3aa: CASSPLSSGTSTDTQYF; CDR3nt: TGTGCCAGCAGTCCTCTTTCTAGCGGGACTAGCACAGATACGCAGTATTTT
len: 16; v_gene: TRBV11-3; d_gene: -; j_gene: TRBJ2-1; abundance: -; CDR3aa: CASSPGSRGPYNEQSF; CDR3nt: TGTGCCAGCAGCCCAGGTTCCAGGGGACCCTACAATGAGCAGTCCTTC
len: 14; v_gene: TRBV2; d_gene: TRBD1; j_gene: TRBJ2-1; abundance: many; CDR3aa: CASNSDGRGNEQFF; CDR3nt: TGTGCCAGCAACTCGGACGGCAGGGGGAATGAGCAGTTCTTC
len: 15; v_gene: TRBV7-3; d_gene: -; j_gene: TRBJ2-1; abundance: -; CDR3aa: CASSQGLTTHNEQFF; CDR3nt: TGTGCCAGCAGCCAGGGACTCACCACGCACAATGAGCAGTTCTTC
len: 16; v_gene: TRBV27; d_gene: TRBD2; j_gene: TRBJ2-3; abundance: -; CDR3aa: CASTEGLAGGLDTQYF; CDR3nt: TGTGCCAGCACCGAGGGACTAGCGGGAGGCCTAGATACGCAGTATTTT
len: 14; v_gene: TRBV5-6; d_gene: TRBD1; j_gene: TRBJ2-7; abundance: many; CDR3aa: CASSPTQGAHEQYF; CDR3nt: TGTGCCAGCAGCCCAACACAGGGGGCCCACGAGCAGTACTTC
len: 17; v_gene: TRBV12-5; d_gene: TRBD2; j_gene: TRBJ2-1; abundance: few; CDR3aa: CASAPRGLAGGSNEQFF; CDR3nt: TGTGCTAGTGCCCCCCGGGGACTAGCGGGAGGAAGCAATGAGCAGTTCTTC
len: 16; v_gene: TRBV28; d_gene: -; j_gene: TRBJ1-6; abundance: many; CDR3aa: CASSPETGAHNSPLHF; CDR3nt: TGTGCCAGCAGCCCGGAGACAGGCGCCCATAATTCACCCCTCCACTTT
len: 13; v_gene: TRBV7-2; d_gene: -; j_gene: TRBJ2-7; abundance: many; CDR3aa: CASSFPTLSEQYF; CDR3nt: TGTGCCAGCAGCTTCCCCACCCTCTCCGAGCAGTACTTC
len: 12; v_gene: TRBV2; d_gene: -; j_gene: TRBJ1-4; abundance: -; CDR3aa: CASRRRNEILFF; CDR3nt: TGCGCCAGCAGAAGGAGGAATGAAATACTGTTTTTT
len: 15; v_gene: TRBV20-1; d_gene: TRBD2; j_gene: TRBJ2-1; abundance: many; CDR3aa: CSAPWAGASYNEQFF; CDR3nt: TGCAGTGCTCCCTGGGCGGGAGCGTCCTACAATGAGCAGTTCTTC
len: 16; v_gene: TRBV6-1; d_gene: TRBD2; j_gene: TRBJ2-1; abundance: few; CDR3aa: CASILAGGHSYNEQFF; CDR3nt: TGTGCCAGTATACTAGCGGGAGGCCACTCCTACAATGAGCAGTTCTTC
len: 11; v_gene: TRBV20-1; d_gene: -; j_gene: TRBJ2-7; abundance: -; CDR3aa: CSASEVSEQYF; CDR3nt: TGCAGTGCTAGTGAGGTGTCCGAGCAGTACTTC
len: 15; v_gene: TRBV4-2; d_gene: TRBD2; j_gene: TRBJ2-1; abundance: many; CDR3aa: CASSLSAGAPNEQFF; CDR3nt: TGTGCCAGCAGCCTCTCAGCGGGAGCTCCTAATGAGCAGTTCTTC
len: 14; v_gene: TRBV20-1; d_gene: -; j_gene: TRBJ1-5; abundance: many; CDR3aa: CSARPPNSNQPQHF; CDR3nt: TGCAGTGCTAGACCCCCAAATAGCAATCAGCCCCAGCATTTT
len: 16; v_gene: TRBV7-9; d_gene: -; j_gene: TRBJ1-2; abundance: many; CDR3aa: CASSSTGNVIDYGYTF; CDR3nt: TGTGCCAGCAGCTCGACTGGGAATGTGATAGACTATGGCTACACCTTC